The next 25 T cell receptor beta chains were all read from a single sample in a study of T cells in Graves' hyperthyroidism and ophthalmopathy. Regions amplified from RNA transcripts were the TCR beta CDR3 regions. HTBI primers were used for first-round RT-PCR of the TCR CDR3. TCRdb itself ran the multiplex PCR reads through MiXCR, one entry per CDR3 protein. In the table there are 410,000 or so distinct CDR3 sequences, roughly 14% of which are singletons. The sample consisted of blood. These receptors were collected from a man aged 18-30 years with Graves' ophthalmopathy.

There are many counts of this clonotype. This chain links TRBV6-1 with TRBJ2-7; tentative D call: TRBD2 (6 bases). Germline V gene sequence: CDR1 MNHNS, CDR2 SASEGT. V was clipped by 6 bases and J by 6 bases, with 24 bases between them. The length of the CDR3 is 16 residues. CDR3 sequence: CASRTGGTDLPSEQYF. In nucleotides, the CDR3 is TGTGCCAGCAGGACCGGCGGGACCGACCTGCCTAGCGAGCAGTACTTC.

The chain employs TRBV6-1 and TRBJ1-4; 8 nucleotides line up with TRBD1. The CDR3 is 18 amino acids. V dropped 6 bases and J dropped 3; count of bases not matched to a gene: 15. Per the germline V gene, CDR1 is MNHNS and CDR2 is SASEGT. CDR3 residues: CASSERVGQGPANEKLFF. The CDR3 DNA is TGTGCCAGCAGCGAGCGGGTTGGACAGGGTCCAGCTAATGAAAAACTGTTTTTT.

In its sample, this clonotype was seen a few times. The chain combines TRBV29-1 with TRBJ1-2; unclear D gene. V was pared by 2 bases and J by 3 bases, with 13 bases between. Germline CDR1 reads SQVTM; CDR2 reads ANQGSEA. The CDR3 extends over 14 amino acids. CDR3 in DNA: TGCAGCGTTGAACCCTCGGGTCCTTACTATGGCTACACCTTC. Translation gives CSVEPSGPYYGYTF.

This clonotype was seen a few times. J is TRBJ1-4 and V is TRBV24-1; tentative D call: TRBD1 (5 bases). The CDR3 sequence is 13 residues long. Trimming took 7 bases from V and 2 from J, leaving 7 bases between them. Per the germline V gene, CDR1 is KGHDR and CDR2 is SFDVKD. The CDR3: CATRGATNEKLFF. The DNA for the CDR3 is TGTGCCACCAGAGGGGCCACTAATGAAAAACTGTTTTTT.

The table lists this clonotype with many counts. The chain couples TRBV30 to TRBJ1-1; D is unclear. The CDR3 is made up of 12 amino acids. Trimming left V 0 bases short and J 7 bases short, with 9 bases between. From germline, CDR1 is GTSNPN and CDR2 SVGIG (reference sequence). The CDR3 nucleotides are TGTGCCTGGAGTGTAATTGGTGGTGAAGCTTTCTTT. It translates to CAWSVIGGEAFF.

This clonotype was detected a few times. The V and J genes are TRBV6-5 and TRBJ2-7, with 8 bases identical to TRBD2. The CDR3 consists of 16 residues. The germline V gene encodes CDR1 MNHEY and CDR2 SVGAGI. The trim removed 0 bases at V and 5 bases at J, leaving 9 bases unmatched. CDR3 sequence: CASSYSVGPGLDEQYF. The CDR3 DNA is TGTGCCAGCAGTTACTCGGTGGGACCGGGACTAGACGAGCAGTACTTC.

The rearrangement uses TRBV6-1 and TRBJ2-5; D is possibly TRBD1 (5 bases). The CDR3 contains 13 residues. V gave up 6 bases and J gave up 12 bases, with 20 bases separating them. Germline-derived CDR1 and CDR2 are MNHNS and SASEGT. The CDR3 sequence: CASSPHLKTDKYF. CDR3 sequence (DNA): TGTGCCAGCAGCCCCCACCTAAAGACAGACAAGTACTTC.

The chain is built from TRBV24-1 and TRBJ2-2, with D perhaps matching TRBD2 (5 bases). CDR3 size: 15 residues. Trimming took off 8 bases at V and 0 bases at J, with 12 bases between the two ends. Germline loops: CDR1 KGHDR, CDR2 SFDVKD. The CDR3 protein is CATTPSGANTGELFF. The DNA of the CDR3 is TGTGCCACCACACCCAGCGGTGCGAACACCGGGGAGCTGTTTTTT.

This clonotype was seen at least ten times. The chain uses TRBV29-1 and TRBJ2-7, with 7 bases identical to TRBD1. Unmatched junction bases numbered 10, after V lost 5 bases and J lost 6 bases. CDR1 is SQVTM, CDR2 ANQGSEA, per germline. There are 13 residues in the CDR3. This chain's CDR3 is CSVRAPTGTEQYF. Written as DNA, the CDR3 is TGCAGCGTTCGCGCCCCGACAGGGACCGAGCAGTACTTC.

This clonotype was recorded at least ten times. The V call is TRBV6-5, the J call TRBJ2-3, with D unclear. V lost 0 bases and J 5 bases, leaving 9 bases between the germline ends. The CDR3 is 14 amino acids. Looked up from germline, CDR1 is MNHEY and CDR2 is SVGAGI. This CDR3 reads CASSYSSSEDTQYF. Here the CDR3 DNA reads TGTGCCAGCAGTTACTCGAGTAGTGAAGATACGCAGTATTTT.

This clonotype was seen only a few times. The chain combines TRBV20-1 with TRBJ1-2; 7 nucleotides line up with TRBD1. This CDR3 has 12 residues. V lost 3 bases to trimming and J lost 7 bases; unmatched junction nucleotides: 5. In germline, CDR1 is DFQATT, CDR2 SNEGSKA (reference sequence). The CDR3 is CSARFTGVGYTF. CDR3 coding DNA: TGCAGTGCTAGGTTTACAGGGGTTGGCTACACCTTC.

This clonotype occurred many times. The chain uses TRBV3-1 and TRBJ2-7, with TRBD2 as a possible D gene (5 bases). The germline gives CDR1 LGHDT, CDR2 YNNKEL (reference sequence). V lost 0 bases and J 2 bases, leaving 17 bases between the germline ends. This CDR3 has 17 residues. DNA of the CDR3: TGTGCCAGCAGCCAAGATCCCCGGGATCGAGAGACCTACGAGCAGTACTTC. It specifies CASSQDPRDRETYEQYF.

This clonotype occurred many times. The J gene is TRBJ2-5, the V gene TRBV5-1, with 7 nucleotides matching TRBD1. CDR3 length equals 16 residues. V gave up 6 bases and J gave up 5 bases; unmatched junction bases: 16. Germline V gives CDR1 SGHRS, CDR2 YFSETQ. CDR3 sequence reads: CASTQTGRPGRETQYF. The CDR3, as DNA: TGCGCCAGCACCCAGACAGGGCGGCCAGGGCGGGAGACCCAGTACTTC.

Ten or more counts support this clonotype. This chain joins TRBV20-1 and TRBJ1-2; TRBD1 is a possible D gene (5 bases). The CDR3 is made up of 14 amino acids. Germline CDR1 DFQATT, CDR2 SNEGSKA (reference sequence). V dropped 4 bases and J dropped 4 bases, with 16 bases sitting between them. CDR3 amino acids: CSANLRGSFYGYTF. The CDR3 nucleotides are TGCAGTGCTAACCTCCGGGGGTCCTTCTATGGCTACACCTTC.

V and J are TRBV6-1 and TRBJ2-5; D perhaps matches TRBD2 (6 bases). In germline, CDR1 is MNHNS, CDR2 SASEGT. V lost 7 bases and J 9 bases, leaving 18 bases between the germline ends. This CDR3 comprises 13 residues. DNA of the CDR3: TGTGCCAGCAACAAGGCGGGGTCCGGTGCCCAGTACTTC. As protein: CASNKAGSGAQYF.

This clonotype was picked up many times. The V and J genes are TRBV7-2 and TRBJ2-5; no clear D. V gave up 3 bases and J gave up 5 bases, with 13 bases separating them. The CDR3 covers 14 residues. Germline CDR1 and CDR2: SGHTA and FQGNSA. The CDR3 loop is CASSFGFLGETQYF. As DNA, the CDR3 is TGTGCCAGCAGCTTTGGTTTCTTGGGGGAGACCCAGTACTTC. The complete variable domain, with remaining parts taken from reference TRBV7-2 and TRBJ2-5, reads GAGVSQSPSNKVTEKGKDVELRCDPISGHTALYWYRQSLGQGLEFLIYFQGNSAPDKSGLPSDRFSAERTGGSVSTLTIQRTQQEDSAVYLCASSFGFLGETQYFGPGTRLLVL.

This clonotype showed up just a few times. The chain couples TRBV7-9 to TRBJ1-2; D not resolved. There are 13 residues in the CDR3. Germline V gene data show CDR1 as SEHNR and CDR2 as FQNEAQ (reference sequence). V gave up 1 base and J gave up 5 bases, with 8 bases separating them. CDR3 sequence reads: CASSLGAQYGYTF. The DNA for the CDR3 is TGTGCCAGCAGCTTAGGGGCACAATATGGCTACACCTTC.

In its sample, this clonotype was seen a few times. The genes are TRBV15 and TRBJ1-1; D uncertain. V was trimmed by 9 bases and J by 4 bases, leaving 18 bases between them. Germline assignment: CDR1 LNHNV and CDR2 YYDKDF (reference sequence). This CDR3 has 14 amino acids. For the CDR3, the DNA is TGTGCCACGGGAACTGGGGTGGGTGGCACTGAAGCTTTCTTT. Translation: CATGTGVGGTEAFF.

For this clonotype: Likely a read error: the CDR3 ends without its conserved phenylalanine or tryptophan. J is TRBJ2-7 and V is TRBV14; a possible D gene is TRBD1 (5 bases). The V gene's germline CDR1 is SGHDN and CDR2 FVKESK. The length of the CDR3 is 14 residues. V lost 4 bases and J 9 bases, leaving 19 bases between the germline ends. The CDR3 coding sequence is TGTGCCAGCAGCCGAAGCCCATTTTGGGGCTTGCAGTACCTC. It codes for CASSRSPFWGLQYL.

This clonotype was seen ten or more times. The chain uses TRBV29-1 and TRBJ1-1; D perhaps matches TRBD1 (5 bases). Per the germline V gene, CDR1 is SQVTM and CDR2 is ANQGSEA. V was cut by 6 bases and J by 5 bases, with 13 bases left in between. The CDR3 runs 12 residues. CDR3 sequence: CSVSRAGTEAFF. The CDR3 nucleotides are TGCAGCGTCAGCAGGGCCGGGACTGAAGCTTTCTTT.

Points on this clonotype: A junction end diverges from the germline sequence, so it may reflect a read error. The CDR3: CASRTGPNTGELSF. CDR3 coding DNA: TGTGCCAGCAGGACAGGACCGAACACCGGGGAGCTGTCTTTT. V usage is TRBV5-4 and J usage is TRBJ2-2; a weak D match, TRBD1 (6 bases). This CDR3 has 14 residues. Germline lookup yields CDR1 SGHNT and CDR2 YYREEE (reference sequence).

This clonotype was seen at least ten times. The gene calls are TRBV10-3 and TRBJ1-5, with TRBD1 as a possible D gene (5 bases). Deletions cut 8 bases from V and 5 bases from J, with 13 bases between. CDR3 length equals 13 residues. Germline lookup yields CDR1 ENHRY and CDR2 SYGVKD. DNA for the CDR3: TGTGCCATCGCTAGACAGACAGATCAGCCCCAGCATTTT. Its translation is CAIARQTDQPQHF.

This clonotype was seen only a few times. The chain couples TRBV4-2 to TRBJ2-3, with D tentatively TRBD2 (7 bases). This CDR3 spans 16 amino acids. Germline CDR1 and CDR2: LGHNA and YNFKEQ. V dropped 0 bases and J dropped 2 bases, with 12 bases sitting between them. Here the CDR3 DNA reads TGTGCCAGCAGCCAAGAGGCTGCGGGGGCCACAGATACGCAGTATTTT. This translates into CASSQEAAGATDTQYF.

The table lists this clonotype with a few counts. The chain carries TRBV7-2 and TRBJ2-5; 7 nucleotides match TRBD2. This CDR3 has 16 amino acids. Per germline, CDR1 SGHTA and CDR2 FQGNSA. J lost 2 bases, V lost 2 bases, and 8 bases had no gene match. In DNA, the CDR3 is TGTGCCAGCAGCTTATTGGGCGGGGGACCACAAGAGACCCAGTACTTC. Translating it yields CASSLLGGGPQETQYF.

The V and J genes are TRBV29-1 and TRBJ1-2; TRBD1 might be the D (5 bases). Germline values: CDR1 SQVTM, CDR2 ANQGSEA. CDR3 length equals 15 residues. The V gene lost 0 bases and the J gene lost 2 bases, with 13 bases spanning the gap. The chain's CDR3 is CSVEDGGWENYGYTF. The DNA for the CDR3 is TGCAGCGTTGAAGATGGGGGTTGGGAAAACTATGGCTACACCTTC.